The T cell receptor (beta chain) under discussion was sequenced for a study of T cell responses to AZD1222 COVID-19 vaccine. General observations from the study: Spike-specific TCR breadth and depth both grew after two AZD1222 doses. Seropositivity was recorded at baseline in only six AZD1222 recipients. Possibly, clonal diversity was underestimated; donors were largely white British and included more females. Spike-wide vaccine-associated CD4 TCRs dominated at 160-218 and 743-854.

TCRdb's table, derived via immunoSEQ multiplex PCR, lists solely in-frame clones and lacks some. The sample lists 53,000 or so clones, around 83% seen once, with approximately 19% in the top ten. A word on this clone: The antigen is unknown.

The CDR3 totals 13 residues. CDR1 KGHSH and CDR2 LQKENI come from the germline V gene. V shed 7 bases, J shed 3 bases, and the junction held 4 bases outside the gene matches. The sequence came from an adult in good health. The V and J genes are TRBV18 and TRBJ1-1; 8 bases match TRBD1. The material was peripheral blood, obtained on day 0 of MenACWY control vaccination. The CDR3 DNA reads TGTGCCAGCTGCGCACAGGGGGACACTGAAGCTTTCTTT. This gives the protein CASCAQGDTEAFF.